This T cell receptor beta chain appears in the sequencing data of a study of blood T cell repertoires in COVID-19. Overall study context: There were acute and convalescent COVID-19 samples, and they came from the United States, Italy and Spain. T cells, B-cell-depleted T cells, or PBMCs provided the cDNA or gDNA that served as material.

In the original analysis: Amplification of reference gene primers provided the estimated nucleated cell counts. Some clones are missing from TCRdb's copy, which holds only in-frame ones; the method was immunoSEQ multiplex PCR. V, J and clone size are those of that table, while D and trimming were read from the DNA. The sample contains approximately 300,000 clones, roughly 86% of which appear only once. Trimming took 3 bases from V and 8 from J; bases not matched to a gene: 4. CDR1 and CDR2 (germline): SEHNR, FQNEAQ (reference sequence). The CDR3 length is 14 residues. V and J are TRBV7-9 and TRBJ1-4, with 9 bases that match TRBD1. The sample consisted of peripheral blood. The TCR originated in a woman in her fifties or sixties with acute or convalescent COVID-19. The CDR3 DNA is TGTGCCAGCAGCTTGTCGACAGGGGGAGAAAAACTGTTTTTT. As protein: CASSLSTGGEKLFF.